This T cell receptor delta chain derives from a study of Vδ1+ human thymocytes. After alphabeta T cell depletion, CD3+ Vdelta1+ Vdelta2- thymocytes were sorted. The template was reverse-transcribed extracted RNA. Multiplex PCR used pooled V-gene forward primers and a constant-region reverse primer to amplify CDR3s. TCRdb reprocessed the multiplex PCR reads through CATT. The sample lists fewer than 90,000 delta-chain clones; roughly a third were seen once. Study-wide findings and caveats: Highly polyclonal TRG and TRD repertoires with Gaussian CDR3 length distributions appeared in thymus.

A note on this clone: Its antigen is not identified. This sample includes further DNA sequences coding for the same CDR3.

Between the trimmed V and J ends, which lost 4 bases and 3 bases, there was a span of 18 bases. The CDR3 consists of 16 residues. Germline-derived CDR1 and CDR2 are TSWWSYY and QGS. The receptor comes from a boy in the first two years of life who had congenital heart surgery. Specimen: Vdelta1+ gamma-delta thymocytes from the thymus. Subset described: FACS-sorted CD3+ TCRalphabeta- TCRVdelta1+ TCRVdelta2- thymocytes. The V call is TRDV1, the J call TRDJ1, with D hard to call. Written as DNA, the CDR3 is TGTGCTCTTGGGGTCCCCAACGGAATTTATCCCGATAAACTCATCTTT. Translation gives CALGVPNGIYPDKLIF.